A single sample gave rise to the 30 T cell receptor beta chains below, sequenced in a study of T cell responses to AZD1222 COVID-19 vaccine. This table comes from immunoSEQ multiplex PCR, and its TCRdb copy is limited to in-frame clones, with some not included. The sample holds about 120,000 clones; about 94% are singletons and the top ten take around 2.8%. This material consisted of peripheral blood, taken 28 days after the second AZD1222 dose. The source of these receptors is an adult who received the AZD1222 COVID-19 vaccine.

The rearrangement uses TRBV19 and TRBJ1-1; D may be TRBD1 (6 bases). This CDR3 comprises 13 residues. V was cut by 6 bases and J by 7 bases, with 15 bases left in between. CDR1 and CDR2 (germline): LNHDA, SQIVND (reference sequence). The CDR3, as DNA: TGTGCCAGTAGGGACAGAGCACCTCTTGAAGCTTTCTTT. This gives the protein CASRDRAPLEAFF.

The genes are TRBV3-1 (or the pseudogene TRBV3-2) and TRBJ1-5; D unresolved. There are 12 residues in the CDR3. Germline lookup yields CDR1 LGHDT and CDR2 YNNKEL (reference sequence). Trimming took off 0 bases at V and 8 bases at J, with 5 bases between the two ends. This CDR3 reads CASSQDSEPQHF. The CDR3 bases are TGTGCCAGCAGCCAAGATTCCGAGCCCCAGCATTTT.

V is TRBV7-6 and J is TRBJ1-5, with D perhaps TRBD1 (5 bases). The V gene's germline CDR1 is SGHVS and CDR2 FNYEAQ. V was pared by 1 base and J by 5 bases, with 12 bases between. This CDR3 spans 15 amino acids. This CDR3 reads CASSLGWPQDQPQHF. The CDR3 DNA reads TGTGCCAGCAGCTTAGGGTGGCCACAGGATCAGCCCCAGCATTTT.

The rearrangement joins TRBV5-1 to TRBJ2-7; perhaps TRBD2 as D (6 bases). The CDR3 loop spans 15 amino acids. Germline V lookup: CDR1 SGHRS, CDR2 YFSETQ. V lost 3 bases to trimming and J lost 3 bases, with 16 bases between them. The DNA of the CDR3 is TGCGCCAGCAGCTCCCATTTCGGGGGTAACTACGAGCAGTACTTC. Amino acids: CASSSHFGGNYEQYF.

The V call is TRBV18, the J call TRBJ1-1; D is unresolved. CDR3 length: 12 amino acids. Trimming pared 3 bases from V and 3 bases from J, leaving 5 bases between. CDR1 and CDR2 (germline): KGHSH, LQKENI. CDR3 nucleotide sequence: TGTGCCAGCTCACCCTGGGACACTGAAGCTTTCTTT. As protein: CASSPWDTEAFF. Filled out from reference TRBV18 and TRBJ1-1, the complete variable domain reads NAGVMQNPRHLVRRRGQEARLRCSPMKGHSHVYWYRQLPEEGLKFMVYLQKENIIDESGMPKERFSAEFPKEGPSILRIQQVVRGDSAAYFCASSPWDTEAFFGQGTRLTVV.

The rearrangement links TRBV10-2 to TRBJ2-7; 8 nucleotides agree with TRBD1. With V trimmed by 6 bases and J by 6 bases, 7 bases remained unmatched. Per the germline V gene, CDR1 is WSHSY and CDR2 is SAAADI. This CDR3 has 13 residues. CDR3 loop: CASRETGVSEQYF. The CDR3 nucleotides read TGCGCCAGCAGGGAGACAGGGGTAAGCGAGCAGTACTTC.

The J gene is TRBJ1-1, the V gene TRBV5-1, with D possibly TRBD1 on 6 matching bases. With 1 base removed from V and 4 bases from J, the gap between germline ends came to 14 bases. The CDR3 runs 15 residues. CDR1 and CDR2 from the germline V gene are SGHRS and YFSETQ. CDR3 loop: CASSLSGLGGTEAFF. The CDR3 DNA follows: TGCGCCAGCAGCTTGTCGGGCTTAGGGGGCACTGAAGCTTTCTTT. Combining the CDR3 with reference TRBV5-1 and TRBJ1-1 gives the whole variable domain KAGVTQTPRYLIKTRGQQVTLSCSPISGHRSVSWYQQTPGQGLQFLFEYFSETQRNKGNFPGRFSGRQFSNSRSEMNVSTLELGDSALYLCASSLSGLGGTEAFFGQGTRLTVV.

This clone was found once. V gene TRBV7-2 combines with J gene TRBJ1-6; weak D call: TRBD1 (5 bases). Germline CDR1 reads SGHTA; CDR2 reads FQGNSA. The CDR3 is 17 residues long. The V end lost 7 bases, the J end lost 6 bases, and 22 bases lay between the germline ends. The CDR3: CASTATWGSIPNSPLHF. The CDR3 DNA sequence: TGTGCCAGCACCGCGACGTGGGGCTCTATCCCTAATTCACCCCTCCACTTT. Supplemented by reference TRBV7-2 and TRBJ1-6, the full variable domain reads GAGVSQSPSNKVTEKGKDVELRCDPISGHTALYWYRQSLGQGLEFLIYFQGNSAPDKSGLPSDRFSAERTGGSVSTLTIQRTQQEDSAVYLCASTATWGSIPNSPLHFGNGTRLTVT.

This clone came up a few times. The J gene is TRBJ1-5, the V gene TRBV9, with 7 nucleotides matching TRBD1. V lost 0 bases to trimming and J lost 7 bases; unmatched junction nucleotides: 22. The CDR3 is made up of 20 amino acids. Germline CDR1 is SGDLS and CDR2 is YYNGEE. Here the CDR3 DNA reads TGTGCCAGCAGCGTAGGACGAATACAGGGCAGGGGGATGAAAGGGCAGCCCCAGCATTTT. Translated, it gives CASSVGRIQGRGMKGQPQHF. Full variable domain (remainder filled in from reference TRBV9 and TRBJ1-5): DSGVTQTPKHLITATGQRVTLRCSPRSGDLSVYWYQQSLDQGLQFLIQYYNGEERAKGNILERFSAQQFPDLHSELNLSSLELGDSALYFCASSVGRIQGRGMKGQPQHFGDGTRLSIL.

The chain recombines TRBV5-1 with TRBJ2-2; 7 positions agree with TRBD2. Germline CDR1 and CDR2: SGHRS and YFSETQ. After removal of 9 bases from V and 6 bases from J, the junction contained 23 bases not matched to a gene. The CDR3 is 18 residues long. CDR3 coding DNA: TGCGCCACCAAAGTCGGGGCTGGAGCGGGAACCCCCCCCGGGGAGCTGTTTTTT. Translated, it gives CATKVGAGAGTPPGELFF.

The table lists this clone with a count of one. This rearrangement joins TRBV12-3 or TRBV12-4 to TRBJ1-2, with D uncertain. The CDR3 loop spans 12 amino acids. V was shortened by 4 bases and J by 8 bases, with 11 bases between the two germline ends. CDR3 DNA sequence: TGTGCCAGCAGTTGGACGGGTTTGGGCTACACCTTC. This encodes CASSWTGLGYTF.

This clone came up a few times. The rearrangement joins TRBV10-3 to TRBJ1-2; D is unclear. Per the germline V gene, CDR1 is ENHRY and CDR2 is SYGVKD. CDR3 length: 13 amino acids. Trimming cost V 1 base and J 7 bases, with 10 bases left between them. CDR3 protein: CAISEYSAGGYTF. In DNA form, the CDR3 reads TGTGCCATCAGTGAGTACAGTGCGGGTGGCTACACCTTC.

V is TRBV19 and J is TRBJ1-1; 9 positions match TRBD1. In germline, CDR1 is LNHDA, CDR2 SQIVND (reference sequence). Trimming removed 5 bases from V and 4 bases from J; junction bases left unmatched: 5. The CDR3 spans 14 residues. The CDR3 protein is CASSRTGVVTEAFF. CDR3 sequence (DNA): TGTGCCAGTAGTCGGACAGGGGTCGTCACTGAAGCTTTCTTT.

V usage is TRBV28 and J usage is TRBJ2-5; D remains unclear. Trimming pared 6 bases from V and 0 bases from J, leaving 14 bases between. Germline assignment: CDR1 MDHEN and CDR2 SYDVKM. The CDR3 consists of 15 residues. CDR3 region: CASRGPQSYQETQYF. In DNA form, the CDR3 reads TGTGCCAGCAGAGGGCCACAATCGTACCAAGAGACCCAGTACTTC. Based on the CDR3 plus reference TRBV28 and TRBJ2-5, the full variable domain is DVKVTQSSRYLVKRTGEKVFLECVQDMDHENMFWYRQDPGLGLRLIYFSYDVKMKEKGDIPEGYSVSREKKERFSLILESASTNQTSMYLCASRGPQSYQETQYFGPGTRLLVL.

The CDR3 DNA reads TGTGCCAGTAGTATCAATCAAGCTGGGGCCAACGTCCTGACTTTC. This codes for CASSINQAGANVLTF. This sequence joins TRBV19 and TRBJ2-6; D is ambiguous. Germline-derived CDR1 and CDR2 are LNHDA and SQIVND (reference sequence). The CDR3 has 15 amino acids. Trimming pared 3 bases from V and 2 bases from J, leaving 8 bases between.

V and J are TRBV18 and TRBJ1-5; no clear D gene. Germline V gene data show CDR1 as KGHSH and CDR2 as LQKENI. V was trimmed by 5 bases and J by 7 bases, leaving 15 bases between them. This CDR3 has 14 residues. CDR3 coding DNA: TGTGCCAGCTCAGCCGAGTCAAGAAGGCAGCCCCAGCATTTT. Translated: CASSAESRRQPQHF.

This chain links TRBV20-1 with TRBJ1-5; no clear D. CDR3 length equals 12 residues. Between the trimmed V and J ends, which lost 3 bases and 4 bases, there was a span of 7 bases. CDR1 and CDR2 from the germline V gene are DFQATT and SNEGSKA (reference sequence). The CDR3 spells CSASEGNQPQHF. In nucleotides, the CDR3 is TGCAGTGCTAGTGAAGGGAATCAGCCCCAGCATTTT.

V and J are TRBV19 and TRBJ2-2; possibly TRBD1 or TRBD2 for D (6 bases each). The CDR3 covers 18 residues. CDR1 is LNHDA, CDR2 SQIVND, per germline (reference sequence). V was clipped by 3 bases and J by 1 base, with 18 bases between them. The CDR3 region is CASSMEYRRGLNTGELFF. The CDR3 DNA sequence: TGTGCCAGTAGTATGGAGTATCGTCGGGGGCTGAACACCGGGGAGCTGTTTTTT.

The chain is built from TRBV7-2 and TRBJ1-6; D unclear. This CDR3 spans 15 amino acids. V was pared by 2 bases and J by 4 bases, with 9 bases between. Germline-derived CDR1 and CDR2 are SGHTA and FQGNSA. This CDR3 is CASSLSVLYNSPLHF. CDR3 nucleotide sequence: TGTGCCAGCAGCTTATCGGTCCTATATAATTCACCCCTCCACTTT.

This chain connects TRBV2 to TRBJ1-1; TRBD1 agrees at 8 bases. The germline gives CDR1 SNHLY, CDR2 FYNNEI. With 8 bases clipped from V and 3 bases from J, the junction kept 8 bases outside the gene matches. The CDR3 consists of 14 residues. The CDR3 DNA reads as TGTGCCAGCGGGGAGGACAGGGTTTACACTGAAGCTTTCTTT. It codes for CASGEDRVYTEAFF.

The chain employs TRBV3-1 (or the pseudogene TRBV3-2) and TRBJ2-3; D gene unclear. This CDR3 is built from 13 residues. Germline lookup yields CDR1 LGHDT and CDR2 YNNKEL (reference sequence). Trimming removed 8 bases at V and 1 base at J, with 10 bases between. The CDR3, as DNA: TGTGCCAGCCGTGATATTGGCACAGATACGCAGTATTTT. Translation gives CASRDIGTDTQYF.

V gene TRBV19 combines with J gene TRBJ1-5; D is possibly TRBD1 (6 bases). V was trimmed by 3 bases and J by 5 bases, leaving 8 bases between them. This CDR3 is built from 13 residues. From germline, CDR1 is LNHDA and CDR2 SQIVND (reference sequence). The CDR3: CASSMGGHQPQHF. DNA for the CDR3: TGTGCCAGTAGTATGGGGGGCCATCAGCCCCAGCATTTT. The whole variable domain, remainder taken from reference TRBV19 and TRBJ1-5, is DGGITQSPKYLFRKEGQNVTLSCEQNLNHDAMYWYRQDPGQGLRLIYYSQIVNDFQKGDIAEGYSVSREKKESFPLTVTSAQKNPTAFYLCASSMGGHQPQHFGDGTRLSIL.

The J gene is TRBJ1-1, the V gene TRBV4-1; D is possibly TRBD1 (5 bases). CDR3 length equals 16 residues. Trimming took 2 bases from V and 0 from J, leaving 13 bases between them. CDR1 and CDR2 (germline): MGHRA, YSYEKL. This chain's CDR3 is CASSQPQAGLNTEAFF. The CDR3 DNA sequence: TGCGCCAGCAGCCAACCACAGGCAGGGCTGAACACTGAAGCTTTCTTT.

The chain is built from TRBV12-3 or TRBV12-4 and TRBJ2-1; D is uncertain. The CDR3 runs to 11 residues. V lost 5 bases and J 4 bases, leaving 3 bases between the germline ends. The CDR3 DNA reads TGTGCCAGCAGTGATTACAATGAGCAGTTCTTC. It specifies CASSDYNEQFF.

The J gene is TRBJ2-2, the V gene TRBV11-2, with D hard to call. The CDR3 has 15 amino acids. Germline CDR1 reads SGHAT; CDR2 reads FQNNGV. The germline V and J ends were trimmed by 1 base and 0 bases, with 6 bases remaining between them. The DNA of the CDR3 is TGTGCCAGCAGCTTAGGGGTCGCGAACACCGGGGAGCTGTTTTTT. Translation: CASSLGVANTGELFF.

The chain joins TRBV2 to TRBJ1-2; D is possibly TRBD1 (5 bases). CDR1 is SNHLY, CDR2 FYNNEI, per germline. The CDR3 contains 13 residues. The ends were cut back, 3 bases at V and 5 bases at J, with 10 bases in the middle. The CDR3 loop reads CASSEGGGYGYTF. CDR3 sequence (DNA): TGTGCCAGCAGTGAGGGGGGTGGGTATGGCTACACCTTC.

DNA of the CDR3: TGTGCCAGCTCACCAGGTGGACTAGCCAAAAACATTCAGTACTTC. Its translation is CASSPGGLAKNIQYF. J is TRBJ2-4 and V is TRBV18; the D gene is possibly TRBD2 (5 bases). V was trimmed by 2 bases and J by 0 bases, leaving 8 bases between them. Germline V gene lookup returns CDR1 KGHSH and CDR2 LQKENI. The CDR3 extends over 15 amino acids.

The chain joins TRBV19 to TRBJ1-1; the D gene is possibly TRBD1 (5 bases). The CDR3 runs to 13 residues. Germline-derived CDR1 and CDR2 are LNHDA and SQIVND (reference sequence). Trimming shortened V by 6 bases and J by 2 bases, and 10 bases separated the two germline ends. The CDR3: CASSDSTNTEAFF. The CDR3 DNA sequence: TGTGCCAGTAGCGACAGTACTAACACTGAAGCTTTCTTT.

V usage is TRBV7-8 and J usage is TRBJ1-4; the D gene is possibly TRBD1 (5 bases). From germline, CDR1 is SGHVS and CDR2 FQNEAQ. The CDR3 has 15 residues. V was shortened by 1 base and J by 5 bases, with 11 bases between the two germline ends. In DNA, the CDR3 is TGTGCCAGCAGCTTAGGAGGGACTGGGAATGAAAAACTGTTTTTT. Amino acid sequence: CASSLGGTGNEKLFF.

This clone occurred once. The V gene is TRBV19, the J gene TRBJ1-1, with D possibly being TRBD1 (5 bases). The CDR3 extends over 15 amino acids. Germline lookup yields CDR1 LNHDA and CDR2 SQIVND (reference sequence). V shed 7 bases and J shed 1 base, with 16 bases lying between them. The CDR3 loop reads CASTNYAGKNTEAFF. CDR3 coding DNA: TGTGCCAGTACAAATTACGCAGGGAAGAACACTGAAGCTTTCTTT.